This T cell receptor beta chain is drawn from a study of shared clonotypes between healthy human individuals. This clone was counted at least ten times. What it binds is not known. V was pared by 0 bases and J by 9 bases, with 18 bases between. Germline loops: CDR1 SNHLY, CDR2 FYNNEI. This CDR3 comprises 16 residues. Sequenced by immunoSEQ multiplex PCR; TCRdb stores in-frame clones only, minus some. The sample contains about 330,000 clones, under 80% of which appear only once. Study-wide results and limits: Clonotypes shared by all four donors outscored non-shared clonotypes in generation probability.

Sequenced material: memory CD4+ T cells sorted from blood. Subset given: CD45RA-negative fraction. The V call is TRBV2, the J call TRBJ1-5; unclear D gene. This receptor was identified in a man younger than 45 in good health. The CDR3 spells CASSEARLTPGRPQHF. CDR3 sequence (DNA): TGTGCCAGCAGTGAAGCAAGGCTAACACCGGGAAGGCCCCAGCATTTT.